This T cell receptor beta chain came from a study of shared clonotypes between healthy human individuals. Study details: The plates for each donor numbered three CD4 naive, three CD4 memory, two CD8 naive and one CD8 memory. Broader study findings: Depth was large, yet rarefaction showed that sorted-subset sequencing was incomplete.

Here immunoSEQ multiplex PCR was the method, and the copy in TCRdb shows in-frame clones only, minus some. Of millions of clones listed, over 85% are singletons. CD45RA+ naive and CD45RA-negative memory subsets were separated from CD4+ cells. The CDR3 extends over 16 amino acids. V was pared by 4 bases and J by 4 bases, with 7 bases of the junction left unmatched. Germline loops: CDR1 SGHRS, CDR2 YFSETQ. As concerns this clone: Its antigen is as yet unknown.

The chain uses TRBV5-1 and TRBJ2-2, with 10 bases lining up with TRBD1. This clonotype originated in a man aged 18 to 30 in good health. The sample comprised naive CD4+ T cells sorted from blood. The subset denotes: CD45RA+ positively selected. The CDR3 sequence: CASSQRQGAGTGELFF. In DNA form, the CDR3 reads TGCGCCAGCAGCCAGCGACAGGGGGCGGGCACCGGGGAGCTGTTTTTT.